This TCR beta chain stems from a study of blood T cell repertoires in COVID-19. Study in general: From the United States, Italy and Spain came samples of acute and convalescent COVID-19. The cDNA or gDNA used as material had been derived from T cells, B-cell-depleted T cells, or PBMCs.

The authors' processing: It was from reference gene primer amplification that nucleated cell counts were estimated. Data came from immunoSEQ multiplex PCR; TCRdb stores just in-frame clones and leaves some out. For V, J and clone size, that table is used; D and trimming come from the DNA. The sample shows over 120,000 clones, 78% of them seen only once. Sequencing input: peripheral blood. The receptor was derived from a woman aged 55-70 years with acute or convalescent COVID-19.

The CDR3 protein is CATLAGGRFLGEQFF. As DNA, the CDR3 is TGTGCCACCCTAGCGGGAGGGAGGTTTTTGGGTGAGCAGTTCTTC. This chain connects TRBV19 to TRBJ2-1, with TRBD2 identical over 12 bases. Germline V gene lookup returns CDR1 LNHDA and CDR2 SQIVND (reference sequence). The CDR3 spans 15 residues. J was trimmed by 9 bases and V by 10 bases; bases with no gene match: 13.